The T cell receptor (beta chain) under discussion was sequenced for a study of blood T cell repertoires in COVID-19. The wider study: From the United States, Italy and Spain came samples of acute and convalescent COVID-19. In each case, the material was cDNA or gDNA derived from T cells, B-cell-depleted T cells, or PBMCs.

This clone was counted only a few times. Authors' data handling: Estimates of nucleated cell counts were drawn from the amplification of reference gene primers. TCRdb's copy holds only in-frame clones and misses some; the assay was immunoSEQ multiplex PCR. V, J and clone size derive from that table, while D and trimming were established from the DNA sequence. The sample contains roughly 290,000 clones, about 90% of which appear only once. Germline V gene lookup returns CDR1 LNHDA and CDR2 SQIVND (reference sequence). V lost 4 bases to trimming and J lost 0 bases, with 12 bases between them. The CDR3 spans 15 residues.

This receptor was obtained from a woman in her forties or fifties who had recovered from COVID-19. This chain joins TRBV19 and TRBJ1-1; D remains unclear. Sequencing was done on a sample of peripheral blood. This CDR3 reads CASSKQASMNTEAFF. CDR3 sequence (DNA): TGTGCCAGTAGTAAGCAGGCGTCAATGAACACTGAAGCTTTCTTT.